This T cell receptor beta chain is from a study of cytomegalovirus exposure and HLA in healthy donors. The PCR employed 60 Vbeta primers together with 13 Jbeta primers. Libraries were prepared by immunoSEQ multiplex PCR; TCRdb keeps only in-frame clonotypes and omits some of them. Among roughly 120,000 clones, approximately 75% were seen once, and the ten largest hold about 5%. Study-level findings and limits: Sequencing likely generated an artifact that appeared as a cluster of highly shared sequence variants.

Turning to this clone: Its matching antigen is unknown.

The CDR3 length is 14 residues. Per germline, CDR1 SGHTA and CDR2 FQGNSA. V gave up 5 bases and J gave up 2 bases; unmatched junction bases: 5. The source of this sequence is a man over 45 in good health and CMV-seropositive. Specimen: PBMCs. The chain couples TRBV7-2 to TRBJ2-5; 7 nucleotides align to TRBD2. CDR3 in amino acids: CASSQSGVQETQYF. The DNA for the CDR3 is TGTGCCAGCAGCCAAAGCGGGGTTCAAGAGACCCAGTACTTC. Looking up the rest from reference TRBV7-2 and TRBJ2-5 gives the full variable domain: GAGVSQSPSNKVTEKGKDVELRCDPISGHTALYWYRQSLGQGLEFLIYFQGNSAPDKSGLPSDRFSAERTGGSVSTLTIQRTQQEDSAVYLCASSQSGVQETQYFGPGTRLLVL.